These 28 T cell receptor beta chains share one sample of origin, sequenced in a study of identical twins. One entry per CDR3 protein results from TCRdb running MiXCR on the 5' RACE reads. Altogether a few hundred thousand distinct CDR3 sequences are present, approximately 8.5% being singletons, with the ten largest covering less than 2.5%. The data were also submitted as part of a second study, on yellow fever vaccine responses in identical twins.

Sequencing was performed on memory (CD45RO+) T cells sorted from blood. These receptor sequences come from a woman aged 18-29 years in good health.

V usage is TRBV11-1 and J usage is TRBJ2-5; 7 bases are shared with TRBD1. The CDR3 covers 14 residues. V gave up 5 bases and J gave up 1 base; unmatched junction bases: 4. In germline, CDR1 is SGHAT, CDR2 FQDESV (reference sequence). CDR3 loop: CASSPGQAQETQYF. DNA for the CDR3: TGTGCCAGCAGCCCCGGACAGGCCCAAGAGACCCAGTACTTC.

The chain uses TRBV10-1 and TRBJ2-2; D is undetermined. This CDR3 comprises 12 residues. V lost 6 bases and J 6 bases, leaving 8 bases between the germline ends. Looked up from germline, CDR1 is WNHNN and CDR2 is SYGVQD (reference sequence). The CDR3 loop reads CASSNVPGELFF. The DNA of the CDR3 is TGCGCCAGCAGCAACGTCCCCGGGGAGCTGTTTTTT.

Ten or more counts support this clonotype. The chain employs TRBV7-9 and TRBJ1-5; 7 bases line up with TRBD1. This CDR3 is built from 13 residues. V shed 11 bases and J 5 bases; nucleotides not matched to a gene: 9. Germline V CDR1 and CDR2: SEHNR, FQNEAQ (reference sequence). The CDR3 DNA sequence: TGTGCCTCGGGGGGGCAGGGGGATCAGCCCCAGCATTTT. This sequence encodes CASGGQGDQPQHF.

This clonotype has more than one count but fewer than ten. The CDR3 DNA sequence: TGTGCCAGCAGCTTAGCGGGACAGTCGAGCTCTGGAAACACCATATATTTT. It specifies CASSLAGQSSSGNTIYF. This chain links TRBV7-8 with TRBJ1-3; 7 positions agree with TRBD1. Germline V CDR1 and CDR2: SGHVS, FQNEAQ. The junction had 5 bases not matched to a gene; V was cut back by 0 bases and J by 0 bases. This CDR3 region has 17 residues.

The V gene is TRBV6-4, the J gene TRBJ1-4; 7 bases agree with TRBD1. V shed 3 bases and J 8 bases; nucleotides not matched to a gene: 9. Germline V gene sequence: CDR1 MRHNA, CDR2 SNTAGT. The CDR3 has 15 residues. CDR3 DNA sequence: TGTGCCAGCAGTGAAAAGGGGGCAGGTCGCGAAAAACTGTTTTTT. This encodes CASSEKGAGREKLFF.

The chain employs TRBV20-1 and TRBJ2-1, with 10 bases identical to TRBD2. The CDR3 runs to 14 residues. Losses at the gene ends were 6 bases for V and 4 bases for J; bases not matched to a gene: 6. Germline CDR1 is DFQATT and CDR2 is SNEGSKA (reference sequence). CDR3 region: CSATGTSAYNEQFF. DNA for the CDR3: TGCAGTGCCACGGGGACTAGCGCATACAATGAGCAGTTCTTC.

This chain joins TRBV7-2 and TRBJ2-1; D may be TRBD2 (6 bases). From germline, CDR1 is SGHTA and CDR2 FQGNSA. V lost 4 bases and J 9 bases, leaving 7 bases between the germline ends. The CDR3 runs to 11 residues. CDR3 protein: CASSSTSEQFF. CDR3 DNA sequence: TGTGCCAGCAGCTCGACTAGTGAGCAGTTCTTC.

This clonotype occurred many times. The genes are TRBV2 and TRBJ2-3; tentative D call: TRBD1 (5 bases). V lost 4 bases and J 3 bases, leaving 17 bases between the germline ends. The CDR3 covers 16 residues. The germline gives CDR1 SNHLY, CDR2 FYNNEI. The CDR3 DNA reads as TGTGCCAGCAGTGTGGACAAATCTTCGCCGACAGATACGCAGTATTTT. It translates to CASSVDKSSPTDTQYF.

The chain has TRBV7-9 and TRBJ2-6; tentative D call: TRBD1 (5 bases). The CDR3 runs 13 residues. The germline gives CDR1 SEHNR, CDR2 FQNEAQ (reference sequence). V was shortened by 8 bases and J by 2 bases, with 7 bases between the two germline ends. The CDR3 DNA reads as TGTGCCAGCTTAGGGGCTGGGGCCAACGTCCTGACTTTC. This gives the protein CASLGAGANVLTF.

This clonotype was counted at least ten times. V and J are TRBV9 and TRBJ2-3; no firm D call. The germline CDR1 and CDR2 sequences are SGDLS and YYNGEE. The V end lost 0 bases, the J end lost 3 bases, and 2 bases lay between the germline ends. This CDR3 has 12 residues. In nucleotides, the CDR3 is TGTGCCAGCAGCGTAGGGACAGATACGCAGTATTTT. This codes for CASSVGTDTQYF.

This clonotype was observed a few times. CDR3 residues: CASSEVRGLLGLRISGTDNEQFF. In DNA, the CDR3 is TGTGCCAGCAGTGAAGTCAGGGGTTTGTTGGGACTCCGAATTAGCGGGACTGACAATGAGCAGTTCTTC. This chain uses TRBV2 with TRBJ2-1; 8 bases are shared with TRBD2. Germline V gene sequence: CDR1 SNHLY, CDR2 FYNNEI. CDR3 length equals 23 residues. J gave up 5 bases and V 1 base, and 28 bases lay outside the gene matches.

This clonotype was counted a few times. This chain joins TRBV18 and TRBJ2-7, with D possibly TRBD2 on 5 matching bases. This CDR3 region has 13 residues. CDR1 is KGHSH and CDR2 is LQKENI in the germline V gene. V shed 3 bases and J shed 6 bases, with 12 bases lying between them. For the CDR3, the DNA is TGTGCCAGCTCACCGGGGATCGGGATCGAGCAGTACTTC. Translation gives CASSPGIGIEQYF.

This clonotype has a handful of counts. The chain recombines TRBV28 with TRBJ2-7; TRBD1 aligns across 8 bases. Germline lookup yields CDR1 MDHEN and CDR2 SYDVKM. V lost 6 bases to trimming and J lost 0 bases; unmatched junction nucleotides: 7. CDR3 length: 15 residues. CDR3 coding DNA: TGTGCCAGCAGCCAAGACAGGGGAAACTCCTACGAGCAGTACTTC. It yields the protein CASSQDRGNSYEQYF.

This clonotype came up a few times. The chain couples TRBV3-1 to TRBJ2-2; 13 bases are a match to TRBD2. The V segment lost 4 bases and the J segment 4 bases; nucleotides outside the gene matches: 12. CDR3 length: 19 residues. The V gene's germline CDR1 is LGHDT and CDR2 YNNKEL (reference sequence). CDR3 region: CASSLRTSGGARGTGELFF. In nucleotides, the CDR3 is TGTGCCAGCAGCCTTCGAACTAGCGGGGGGGCCCGAGGCACCGGGGAGCTGTTTTTT. Full variable domain (outside the CDR3, taken from reference TRBV3-1 and TRBJ2-2): DTAVSQTPKYLVTQMGNDKSIKCEQNLGHDTMYWYKQDSKKFLKIMFSYNNKELIINETVPNRFSPKSPDKAHLNLHINSLELGDSAVYFCASSLRTSGGARGTGELFFGEGSRLTVL.

V gene TRBV7-8 combines with J gene TRBJ2-3; D not resolved. This CDR3 is built from 14 residues. The germline gives CDR1 SGHVS, CDR2 FQNEAQ. Trimming left V 5 bases short and J 5 bases short, with 14 bases between. The CDR3 protein is CASSIKWGIDTQYF. CDR3 DNA: TGTGCCAGCAGCATCAAATGGGGTATAGATACGCAGTATTTT.

The rearrangement uses TRBV6-1 and TRBJ2-7; the D gene is possibly TRBD2 (7 bases). Germline CDR1 is MNHNS and CDR2 is SASEGT. This CDR3 region has 13 residues. V was pared by 6 bases and J by 7 bases, with 16 bases between. CDR3 in DNA: TGTGCCAGCAGGCCCGACAGGCGGGGGGAGCAGTACTTC. Its protein product is CASRPDRRGEQYF.

The table lists this clonotype with a few counts. V is TRBV5-1 and J is TRBJ2-1, with D possibly being TRBD1 (6 bases). The germline V gene has CDR1 SGHRS and CDR2 YFSETQ. The CDR3 loop spans 16 amino acids. The germline V and J ends were trimmed by 1 base and 6 bases, with 17 bases remaining between them. The CDR3 DNA sequence: TGCGCCAGCAGCTTGCGCCTAGACAGGTCTGGCAATGAGCAGTTCTTC. Translated, it gives CASSLRLDRSGNEQFF. The full variable domain, completed using reference TRBV5-1 and TRBJ2-1, is KAGVTQTPRYLIKTRGQQVTLSCSPISGHRSVSWYQQTPGQGLQFLFEYFSETQRNKGNFPGRFSGRQFSNSRSEMNVSTLELGDSALYLCASSLRLDRSGNEQFFGPGTRLTVL.

V usage is TRBV6-1 and J usage is TRBJ2-1, with a possible D match to TRBD2 (5 bases). From germline, CDR1 is MNHNS and CDR2 SASEGT. The ends were cut back, 2 bases at V and 7 bases at J, with 6 bases in the middle. CDR3 size: 12 residues. The CDR3 region is CASSERGNEQFF. The CDR3 bases are TGTGCCAGCAGTGAACGAGGGAATGAGCAGTTCTTC.

The chain links TRBV28 to TRBJ2-5; 16 bases map to TRBD2. Germline V gene data show CDR1 as MDHEN and CDR2 as SYDVKM. V was pared by 10 bases and J by 4 bases, with 3 bases of the junction left unmatched. This CDR3 contains 14 residues. CDR3 loop: CAIGTSGRGETQYF. The CDR3 DNA follows: TGTGCCATTGGGACTAGCGGGAGGGGAGAGACCCAGTACTTC.

This clonotype was detected only a few times. The chain uses TRBV27 and TRBJ1-6; the D gene is possibly TRBD1 (5 bases). V dropped 3 bases and J dropped 9 bases, with 12 bases sitting between them. CDR1 is MNHEY and CDR2 is SMNVEV in the germline V gene (reference sequence). The CDR3 contains 14 residues. CDR3 bases: TGTGCCAGCAGTTTTTCAGGGAGAAGTTCACCCCTCCACTTT. As protein: CASSFSGRSSPLHF.

This clonotype showed up just a few times. This chain links TRBV11-2 with TRBJ2-4; no clear D. V dropped 1 base and J dropped 13 bases, with 14 bases sitting between them. Germline CDR1 reads SGHAT; CDR2 reads FQNNGV. There are 13 residues in the CDR3. This CDR3 is CASSLGGRAPQYF. The CDR3, as DNA: TGTGCCAGCAGCTTAGGGGGTCGGGCACCCCAGTACTTC.

V usage is TRBV4-1 and J usage is TRBJ1-2; the D is unclear. This CDR3 region has 14 residues. Germline V gene data show CDR1 as MGHRA and CDR2 as YSYEKL. Deletions cut 2 bases from V and 5 bases from J, with 12 bases between. CDR3 region: CASSQISGVYGYTF. Here the CDR3 DNA reads TGCGCCAGCAGCCAAATTTCGGGAGTGTATGGCTACACCTTC.

The rearrangement uses TRBV19 and TRBJ2-2, with D possibly matching TRBD2 (6 bases). Trimming stripped 5 bases from V and 8 bases from J, with 12 bases between. CDR1 is LNHDA, CDR2 SQIVND, per germline (reference sequence). The CDR3 runs to 13 residues. CDR3 coding DNA: TGTGCCAGTAGTGGGACTTACCGTGGGGAGCTGTTTTTT. This translates into CASSGTYRGELFF. Together with reference TRBV19 and TRBJ2-2, the CDR3 gives the full variable domain: DGGITQSPKYLFRKEGQNVTLSCEQNLNHDAMYWYRQDPGQGLRLIYYSQIVNDFQKGDIAEGYSVSREKKESFPLTVTSAQKNPTAFYLCASSGTYRGELFFGEGSRLTVL.

This sequence joins TRBV5-1 and TRBJ2-3; TRBD2 agrees at 11 bases. There are 16 residues in the CDR3. V was clipped by 4 bases and J by 6 bases; unmatched bases: 10. CDR1 and CDR2 (germline): SGHRS, YFSETQ. The CDR3 region has the DNA TGCGCCAGCAGCCTATCTAGCGGGGGGCCCGCGGATACGCAGTATTTT. Its translation is CASSLSSGGPADTQYF.

This clonotype was counted many times. This rearrangement joins TRBV5-1 to TRBJ2-1, with D unclear. Germline-derived CDR1 and CDR2 are SGHRS and YFSETQ. Trimming shortened V by 1 base and J by 5 bases, and 7 bases separated the two germline ends. This CDR3 region has 13 residues. CDR3 coding DNA: TGCGCCAGCAGCTTGTTGGGTGACAATGAGCAGTTCTTC. Its protein is CASSLLGDNEQFF.

The chain is built from TRBV20-1 and TRBJ2-2; D gene uncertain. The germline gives CDR1 DFQATT, CDR2 SNEGSKA (reference sequence). The V end was cut by 3 bases, the J end by 5 bases, with 13 bases between. The CDR3 spans 14 residues. This CDR3 is CSASAWAQTGELFF. The CDR3 DNA reads as TGCAGTGCTAGCGCCTGGGCCCAAACCGGGGAGCTGTTTTTT.

The CDR3 here is CASSSQSPANYGYTF. CDR3 bases: TGTGCCAGCAGTTCCCAAAGCCCAGCTAACTATGGCTACACCTTC. The V gene is TRBV27, the J gene TRBJ1-2; D gene unclear. Deletions cut 4 bases from V and 0 bases from J, with 12 bases between. The CDR3 is 15 residues long. CDR1 and CDR2 (germline): MNHEY, SMNVEV (reference sequence).

V usage is TRBV5-6 and J usage is TRBJ2-7; a weak D match, TRBD1 (5 bases). The CDR3 contains 13 residues. V dropped 0 bases and J dropped 3 bases, with 7 bases sitting between them. CDR1 and CDR2 (germline): SGHDT, YYEEEE. The CDR3 nucleotides read TGTGCCAGCAGCTTGGCCAGGGTCTACGAGCAGTACGTC. This gives the protein CASSLARVYEQYV.